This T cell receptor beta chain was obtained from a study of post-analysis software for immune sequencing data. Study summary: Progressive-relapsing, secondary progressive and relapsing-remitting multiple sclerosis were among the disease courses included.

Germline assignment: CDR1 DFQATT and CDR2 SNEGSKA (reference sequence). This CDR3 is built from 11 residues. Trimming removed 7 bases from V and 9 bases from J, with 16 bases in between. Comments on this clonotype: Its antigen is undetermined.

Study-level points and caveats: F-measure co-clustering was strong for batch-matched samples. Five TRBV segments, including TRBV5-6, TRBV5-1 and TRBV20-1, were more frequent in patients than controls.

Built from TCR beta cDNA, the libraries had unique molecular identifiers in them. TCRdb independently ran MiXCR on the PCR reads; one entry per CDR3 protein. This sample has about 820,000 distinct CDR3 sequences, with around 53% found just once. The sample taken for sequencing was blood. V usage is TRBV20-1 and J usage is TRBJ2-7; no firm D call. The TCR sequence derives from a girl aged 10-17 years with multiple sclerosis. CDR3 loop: CSVTLGSGQYF. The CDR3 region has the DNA TGCAGTGTTACTTTGGGATCCGGGCAGTACTTC.